This TCR beta chain is from a study of Tregs in tolerant kidney transplant recipients. The protocol was immunoSEQ multiplex PCR, while the TCRdb copy is restricted to in-frame clones and leaves out a portion. The table has more than 60,000 clones, 70% to 90% seen once; the top ten hold nearly 0.4%. As regards this clone: As yet, its antigen is unknown.

Study-wide results and limits: Tolerant patients' donor-specific Tregs expanded beyond overall Tregs, suggesting antigen-driven growth. The small number of patients limits these findings pending further validation.

CDR3 length equals 14 residues. Germline-derived CDR1 and CDR2 are SGHVS and FNYEAQ. Unmatched junction bases numbered 7, after V lost 4 bases and J lost 8 bases. This clonotype was obtained from a human donor who received a combined kidney and bone marrow transplant. The V and J genes are TRBV7-6 and TRBJ2-1, with 8 bases matching TRBD1. The sample consisted of CD4+ T cells from blood, taken before the transplant. Written as DNA, the CDR3 is TGTGCCAGCAGCTCCTGGACAGGGAAGGATGAGCAGTTCTTC. Translation gives CASSSWTGKDEQFF.